A selection of T cell receptor beta chains follows, all from one sample in a study of T cell repertoires in ileal Crohn's disease. The method was immunoSEQ multiplex PCR; TCRdb's version includes in-frame clones alone and lacks a portion of them. The sample has about 5,500 clones, roughly 80% seen once; the top ten hold 20% to 30%. The sample comprised ileal tissue. Receptor source: an adult with Crohn's disease. Each CDR3 is given without its conserved first and last residue. Each record gives: J gene, CDR3 length, V gene, CDR3 protein.

TRBJ2-5 | 14 | TRBV7-2 | ASSLLAGGGQETQY
TRBJ2-7 | 13 | TRBV4-1 | ASSQTSGDLYEQY
TRBJ1-2 | 13 | TRBV2 | ASNRPGTEDYGYT
TRBJ1-2 | 13 | TRBV4-3 | ASSPRTGGYERYT
TRBJ2-3 | 15 | TRBV9 | ASSGISGGQGADTQY
TRBJ1-1 | 9 | TRBV29-1 | SAQQNTEAF
TRBJ2-1 | 15 | TRBV5-1 | ASSFASGGFSYNEQF
TRBJ1-1 | 13 | TRBV6-5 | ASSYSWRGNTEAF
TRBJ2-1 | 15 | TRBV27 | ASSLGRGTGTGGEQF
TRBJ2-1 | 12 | TRBV10-3 | AITRQGWANEQF
TRBJ2-2 | 14 | TRBV5-1 | ASSLRATANTGELF
TRBJ1-1 | 14 | TRBV14 | ASSQDTGSPNTEAF
TRBJ2-7 | 14 | TRBV5-6 | ASSLDTGKIRYEQY
. | 14 | TRBV18 | ASSPRFSGSGYEQY
TRBJ1-2 | 12 | TRBV5-4 | ASSSGTGDRGYT
TRBJ1-4 | 11 | TRBV9 | ASSPRQGEKLF
TRBJ2-7 | 10 | TRBV5-6 | ASQDRGHEQY
TRBJ2-7 | 13 | TRBV5-6 | ASSLGGGGANEQY
TRBJ1-6 | 12 | TRBV30 | AWINRESHSPLH
TRBJ2-3 | 13 | TRBV5-4 | ASSLAGLGTDTQY
TRBJ2-6 | 13 | TRBV5-1 | ASSPTSAGANVLT
TRBJ1-2 | 12 | TRBV6-5 | ASSRNRGRGGYT
TRBJ1-4 | 13 | TRBV18 | ASSPGAGGNEKLF
TRBJ2-2 | 15 | TRBV5-4 | ASSLNPGQTNTGELF
TRBJ2-6 | 14 | TRBV5-1 | ASTQSAASGANVLT
TRBJ2-7 | 11 | TRBV27 | ASRGQGAYEQY
TRBJ1-6 | 14 | TRBV2 | ASKERADSYNSPLH
TRBJ2-6 | 13 | TRBV7-9 | ASSETASGANVLT
TRBJ2-7 | 13 | TRBV6-6 | ASTIGGTGVYEQY
TRBJ2-1 | 10 | TRBV28 | ASIGTAHEQF
TRBJ2-1 | 17 | TRBV27 | ASSFTPSGRGSSYNEQF
TRBJ1-3 | 11 | TRBV11-2 | ASRTGSGNTIY
TRBJ2-2 | 12 | TRBV6-4 | ASSRQGNTGELF
TRBJ1-5 | 14 | TRBV5-8 | ASSLQLLNDNQPQH
TRBJ1-2 | 13 | TRBV7-8 | ASSLWGGQAYGYT